This TCR beta chain was retrieved from a study of blood T cell repertoires in COVID-19. Repertoires were generated with immunoSEQ multiplex PCR, while TCRdb's copy carries only in-frame clones and drops some. The sample contains 100,000 to 150,000 clones, approximately 85% of which appear only once. The specimen was peripheral blood. The source is a human donor in a cohort sampled during active COVID-19.

CDR3 sequence (DNA): TGTGCCAGCAGTGACAGAGGAGCGGATACGCAGTATTTT. It codes for CASSDRGADTQYF. The V gene is TRBV6-4, the J gene TRBJ2-3; D not certain. CDR3 length: 13 residues. CDR1 MRHNA and CDR2 SNTAGT come from the germline V gene. Trimming stripped 2 bases from V and 6 bases from J, with 9 bases between.